This is a list of T cell receptor beta chains from one sample in a study of blood T cell repertoires in COVID-19. Sequencing was performed with immunoSEQ multiplex PCR; in TCRdb, only in-frame clones are kept and a portion is missing. Of some 370,000 clones in the sample, around 91% were seen once. The sample consisted of peripheral blood. The receptors come from a man aged 18 to 29 with active or convalescent COVID-19. Both conserved end residues are part of each CDR3. The D gene is left open where the match is weak. Not all rows give a size; the values are once, few, many and, for expanded clones, a class.

DNA: TGTGCAAGTCGCTTAGGGGTAGGGGGCTCTGGAAACACCATATATTTT
CDR3: CASRLGVGGSGNTIYF
D: -
V: TRBV12-2
J: TRBJ1-3
size: -

DNA: TGTGCCAGCAGCGTAGGGACTAGCGGCCCCCGCGAGACCCAGTACTTC
CDR3: CASSVGTSGPRETQYF
D: TRBD2
V: TRBV9
J: TRBJ2-5
size: -

DNA: TGTGCCAGCAGTTTAAGTCGGGGGGGCAATGAGCAGTTCTTC
CDR3: CASSLSRGGNEQFF
D: TRBD2
V: TRBV28
J: TRBJ2-1
size: -

DNA: TGTGCCAGCAGGGACAGGTTCACAGATACGCAGTATTTT
CDR3: CASRDRFTDTQYF
D: TRBD1
V: TRBV6-5
J: TRBJ2-3
size: -

DNA: TGTGCCACCAGCAGAGAGTCGAACAGGGGGTTCTCCTATAATTCACCCCTCCACTTT
CDR3: CATSRESNRGFSYNSPLHF
D: TRBD1
V: TRBV15
J: TRBJ1-6
size: -

DNA: TGCGCCAGCAGCCAAGTATCCCGGGGGAACACTGAAGCTTTCTTT
CDR3: CASSQVSRGNTEAFF
D: -
V: TRBV4-1
J: TRBJ1-1
size: -

DNA: TGTGCCAGCAGCTTCAAGCGGGGTTGGCAAGAGACCCAGTACTTC
CDR3: CASSFKRGWQETQYF
D: TRBD2
V: TRBV7-2
J: TRBJ2-5
size: -

DNA: TGTGCCAGCTCACCCGCGACAGTCTATGGCTACACCTTC
CDR3: CASSPATVYGYTF
D: -
V: TRBV18
J: TRBJ1-2
size: -

DNA: TGTGCCAGCAGTTACGGGGGGGAGAACCACGAGCAGTACTTC
CDR3: CASSYGGENHEQYF
D: TRBD2
V: TRBV6-2/TRBV6-3
J: TRBJ2-7
size: few

DNA: TGTGCCACCAGTGATCGGGACACTTACGAGCAGTACTTC
CDR3: CATSDRDTYEQYF
D: -
V: TRBV24-1
J: TRBJ2-7
size: -

DNA: TGTGCCAGCAGCTTAGGGACTACAGGGTCGCACTATGGCTACACCTTC
CDR3: CASSLGTTGSHYGYTF
D: -
V: TRBV5-6
J: TRBJ1-2
size: -

DNA: TGTGCCACTAGCCGGGACACGGCCTACGAGCAGTACTTC
CDR3: CATSRDTAYEQYF
D: -
V: TRBV10-3
J: TRBJ2-7
size: -

DNA: TGTGCCAGTAGTGTTTTCCCGGGACAGCCGGATGGCTACACCTTC
CDR3: CASSVFPGQPDGYTF
D: TRBD1
V: TRBV19
J: TRBJ1-2
size: -

DNA: TGTGCCAGCAGTTCCCCGACAGGGTATGACACTGAAGCTTTCTTT
CDR3: CASSSPTGYDTEAFF
D: TRBD1
V: TRBV27
J: TRBJ1-1
size: -

DNA: TGTGCCAGCAGTGTCCGGGACAGGCCGTTCTATGGCTACACCTTC
CDR3: CASSVRDRPFYGYTF
D: TRBD1
V: TRBV28
J: TRBJ1-2
size: -

DNA: TGTGCCAGCAGTCCTAGGGGGCTGGCCCAGCATTTT
CDR3: CASSPRGLAQHF
D: TRBD1
V: TRBV28
J: TRBJ1-5
size: -

DNA: TGTGCCAGCAGTGAATTCTTAGGGGGAGACACAGATACGCAGTATTTT
CDR3: CASSEFLGGDTDTQYF
D: -
V: TRBV25-1
J: TRBJ2-3
size: -

DNA: TGTGCCAGCAGCTTAGGGTATCGGAACACCATATATTTT
CDR3: CASSLGYRNTIYF
D: -
V: TRBV7-8
J: TRBJ1-3
size: -

DNA: TGTGCCAGTAGAGGGACAGGGGTTCAGCCCCAGCATTTT
CDR3: CASRGTGVQPQHF
D: TRBD1
V: TRBV19
J: TRBJ1-5
size: -

DNA: TGTGCCAGCAGCAGTAAAACGGATACGCAGTATTTT
CDR3: CASSSKTDTQYF
D: -
V: TRBV27
J: TRBJ2-3
size: -

DNA: TGTGCCAGCAGTCCTTTCCTAGCGGGGCATAGCACAGATACGCAGTATTTT
CDR3: CASSPFLAGHSTDTQYF
D: TRBD2
V: TRBV27
J: TRBJ2-3
size: -

DNA: TGTGCCAGTATGCTACAGGGGGGAATCGGCGAGCAGTACTTC
CDR3: CASMLQGGIGEQYF
D: TRBD1
V: TRBV19
J: TRBJ2-7
size: -

DNA: TGTGCCAGCAGTTTAGCCCTGACAGGGAGAGGTTCACCCCTCCACTTT
CDR3: CASSLALTGRGSPLHF
D: TRBD1
V: TRBV27
J: TRBJ1-6
size: once

DNA: TGCGCCAGCAGCTGGCTAGCAGGTGAGCAGTTCTTC
CDR3: CASSWLAGEQFF
D: -
V: TRBV5-1
J: TRBJ2-1
size: -

DNA: TGTGCCAGCAGCTTCGACAGGGGCCGGAATGAAAAACTGTTTTTT
CDR3: CASSFDRGRNEKLFF
D: TRBD1
V: TRBV28
J: TRBJ1-4
size: -

DNA: TGTGCCAGCAGCAGAGACAGAAATCAGCCCCAGCATTTT
CDR3: CASSRDRNQPQHF
D: -
V: TRBV11-2
J: TRBJ1-5
size: -

DNA: TGTGCCAGCAGCGCAACCCCAGGGGGCTCGGACTATGGCTACACCTTC
CDR3: CASSATPGGSDYGYTF
D: TRBD1
V: TRBV9
J: TRBJ1-2
size: -

DNA: TGTGCCAGCAGTGAGACTCCGTCCTTGGGAGATACGCAGTATTTT
CDR3: CASSETPSLGDTQYF
D: -
V: TRBV2
J: TRBJ2-3
size: once

DNA: TGTGCCAGCACCCCGTGGAACAGGGCCTCGAGGCATTTT
CDR3: CASTPWNRASRHF
D: -
V: TRBV7-2
J: TRBJ2-3
size: -

DNA: TGTGCCAGCACAGGGCAGAAGTATGGCTACACCTTC
CDR3: CASTGQKYGYTF
D: -
V: TRBV12-3/TRBV12-4
J: TRBJ1-2
size: -

DNA: TGTGCCACCAGCAGGAGGACAGGAGTAGGATACGAGCAGTACTTC
CDR3: CATSRRTGVGYEQYF
D: TRBD1
V: TRBV15
J: TRBJ2-7
size: -

DNA: TGTGCCAGCAGGCGACAGGGGCGGACAGATACGCAGTATTTT
CDR3: CASRRQGRTDTQYF
D: TRBD1
V: TRBV6-5
J: TRBJ2-3
size: -

DNA: TGTGCCAGCAGCCCAACCTTTGGCTTCCATACACCCTACGAGCAGTACTTC
CDR3: CASSPTFGFHTPYEQYF
D: -
V: TRBV5-4
J: TRBJ2-7
size: once

DNA: TGTGCCAGCAGAACACAGGGGGCAAGTGGCTACACCTTC
CDR3: CASRTQGASGYTF
D: TRBD1
V: TRBV28
J: TRBJ1-2
size: -

DNA: TGCAGCGTTGAGTTACAGACTAATGAAAAACTGTTTTTT
CDR3: CSVELQTNEKLFF
D: -
V: TRBV29-1
J: TRBJ1-4
size: -

DNA: TGTGCCAGCAGCTTGGCTGGACAGCATGGCTACACCTTC
CDR3: CASSLAGQHGYTF
D: -
V: TRBV5-8
J: TRBJ1-2
size: -

DNA: TGTGCCAGCAGCCAAGAGGGTTCGGTCGGGGGGCAGTTCTTC
CDR3: CASSQEGSVGGQFF
D: -
V: TRBV3-1/TRBV3-2
J: TRBJ2-1
size: -

DNA: TGCGCCAGCAGCCAAGGAGGGCTACACACCGGGGAGCTGTTTTTT
CDR3: CASSQGGLHTGELFF
D: -
V: TRBV4-1
J: TRBJ2-2
size: once

DNA: TGTGCCAGTAGTTCCGGGACTAGCGGGAGGTACGAGCAGTACTTC
CDR3: CASSSGTSGRYEQYF
D: TRBD2
V: TRBV19
J: TRBJ2-7
size: -